The 21 T cell receptor beta chains given below trace back to one sample, sequenced in a study of Ad26.COV2.S vaccination and SARS-CoV-2 variants. Repertoires were generated with immunoSEQ multiplex PCR, while TCRdb's copy carries only in-frame clones and drops some. Seen here are some 250,000 clones, around 89% observed once, and the top ten hold about 10%. Treatment specified: around 19 received Ad26.COV2.S at low or high dose, single or two shots; roughly 5 received placebo; per-sample allocation not given. The samples date from day 63 after the first vaccine or placebo injection. The input for sequencing was peripheral blood, taken in a trial of Ad26.COV2.S vaccine versus placebo. Receptors were obtained from a person between 18 and 59 years old who received the Ad26.COV2.S COVID-19 vaccine or a placebo.

This clone was seen many times. The V gene is TRBV3-1 (or the pseudogene TRBV3-2), the J gene TRBJ2-1; 7 positions agree with TRBD2. This CDR3 contains 16 residues. V lost 4 bases and J lost 0; bases outside the gene matches: 6. Per the germline V gene, CDR1 is LGHDT and CDR2 is YNNKEL (reference sequence). The CDR3 is CASSPLLADSYNEQFF. CDR3 DNA: TGTGCCAGCAGCCCCCTTCTAGCGGACTCCTACAATGAGCAGTTCTTC.

This chain joins TRBV27 and TRBJ2-3; D is possibly TRBD2 (6 bases). Trimming cost V 8 bases and J 3 bases, with 6 bases left between them. The germline V gene has CDR1 MNHEY and CDR2 SMNVEV (reference sequence). The CDR3 sequence is 11 residues long. The CDR3 spells CASAGTDTQYF. CDR3 DNA sequence: TGTGCCAGCGCGGGAACAGATACGCAGTATTTT.

This chain uses TRBV30 with TRBJ2-4; unclear D gene. V lost 2 bases and J lost 0, with 11 bases in between. The CDR3 covers 15 residues. The V gene's germline CDR1 is GTSNPN and CDR2 SVGIG (reference sequence). CDR3 coding DNA: TGTGCCTGGAGTCGGAACGTTGTAGCCAAAAACATTCAGTACTTC. Its protein product is CAWSRNVVAKNIQYF.

The J gene is TRBJ1-6, the V gene TRBV5-8; no firm D call. The V end was cut by 2 bases, the J end by 3 bases, with 9 bases between. The CDR3 contains 15 residues. Per the germline V gene, CDR1 is SGHTS and CDR2 is YDEGEE. CDR3 nucleotides: TGTGCCAGCAGCTTCGGTGGGGACTATAATTCACCCCTCCACTTT. Its protein product is CASSFGGDYNSPLHF.

This chain uses TRBV12-3 or TRBV12-4 with TRBJ1-5; no reliable D call. Trimming stripped 4 bases from V and 3 bases from J, with 7 bases between. This CDR3 comprises 13 residues. The CDR3 nucleotides read TGTGCCAGCAGTTGGACGGCCAATCAGCCCCAGCATTTT. This gives the protein CASSWTANQPQHF.

The chain is built from TRBV6-5 and TRBJ2-3; 11 nucleotides match TRBD2. The CDR3 has 15 amino acids. V was clipped by 4 bases and J by 5 bases; unmatched bases: 5. Germline V CDR1 and CDR2: MNHEY, SVGAGI. CDR3 region: CASSFLAGGLDTQYF. The CDR3 DNA reads TGTGCCAGCAGTTTCCTAGCGGGAGGTTTAGATACGCAGTATTTT.

This chain uses TRBV7-9 with TRBJ2-3, with 10 bases that match TRBD2. Germline CDR1 is SEHNR and CDR2 is FQNEAQ (reference sequence). Germline trimming cut 5 bases from V and 6 bases from J; bases unmatched to any gene: 14. The CDR3 totals 17 residues. For the CDR3, the DNA is TGTGCCAGCAGCGGGATCCCGCTAGCGGGAGTGGCGGATACGCAGTATTTT. As protein: CASSGIPLAGVADTQYF.

This chain uses TRBV6-5 with TRBJ1-1; D perhaps matches TRBD1 (5 bases). CDR1 MNHEY and CDR2 SVGAGI come from the germline V gene. Between the trimmed V and J ends, which lost 5 bases and 0 bases, there was a span of 10 bases. The CDR3 runs to 14 residues. The CDR3 DNA sequence: TGTGCCAGCAGTCGTCCAGGGATGAACACTGAAGCTTTCTTT. Translating gives CASSRPGMNTEAFF.

The rearrangement uses TRBV5-1 and TRBJ2-7; a possible D gene is TRBD1 (6 bases). CDR3 length equals 12 residues. Per the germline V gene, CDR1 is SGHRS and CDR2 is YFSETQ. The V and J ends lost 2 bases and 4 bases respectively, with 7 bases between them. The DNA for the CDR3 is TGCGCCAGCAGCTTTGGACAGTACGAGCAGTACTTC. Amino acid sequence: CASSFGQYEQYF.

The CDR3 nucleotides read TGTGCCAGTAGTACCGCCGGGACATGGGGATACAATGAGCAGTTCTTC. Its translation: CASSTAGTWGYNEQFF. The genes are TRBV19 and TRBJ2-1; tentative D call: TRBD1 (6 bases). The germline V gene has CDR1 LNHDA and CDR2 SQIVND (reference sequence). This CDR3 has 16 residues. With 4 bases removed from V and 4 bases from J, the gap between germline ends came to 17 bases.

The chain joins TRBV19 to TRBJ1-1; D may be TRBD1 (6 bases). This CDR3 contains 12 residues. Trimming pared 5 bases from V and 8 bases from J, leaving 12 bases between. Per the germline V gene, CDR1 is LNHDA and CDR2 is SQIVND (reference sequence). CDR3 bases: TGTGCCAGTAGTCCCAGGGGAGGGGAAGCTTTCTTT. This translates into CASSPRGGEAFF.

This clone was counted only a few times. The chain joins TRBV7-6 to TRBJ1-6; D is undetermined. Trimming shortened V by 5 bases and J by 0 bases, and 17 bases separated the two germline ends. CDR1 and CDR2 (germline): SGHVS, FNYEAQ. The CDR3 has 18 amino acids. The CDR3: CASSVPRRPSSYNSPLHF. The CDR3 region has the DNA TGTGCCAGCAGCGTCCCACGGAGACCGAGCTCCTATAATTCACCCCTCCACTTT. The full variable domain, rest sourced from reference TRBV7-6 and TRBJ1-6, is GAGVSQSPRYKVTKRGQDVALRCDPISGHVSLYWYRQALGQGPEFLTYFNYEAQQDKSGLPNDRFSAERPEGSISTLTIQRTEQRDSAMYRCASSVPRRPSSYNSPLHFGNGTRLTVT.

J is TRBJ2-7 and V is TRBV28, with 10 nucleotides matching TRBD1. Germline-derived CDR1 and CDR2 are MDHEN and SYDVKM. V lost 4 bases to trimming and J lost 3 bases; unmatched junction nucleotides: 15. This CDR3 contains 18 residues. The CDR3 DNA sequence: TGTGCCAGCAGTTCTGACAGGGGGCGCGTAATAGGCATCTACGAGCAGTACTTC. Protein product: CASSSDRGRVIGIYEQYF.

V and J are TRBV27 and TRBJ2-7; 8 nucleotides align to TRBD1. Germline values: CDR1 MNHEY, CDR2 SMNVEV (reference sequence). V dropped 2 bases and J dropped 3; count of bases not matched to a gene: 3. The length of the CDR3 is 14 residues. CDR3 DNA sequence: TGTGCCAGCAGTTTACAACAGGGGGTCTACGAGCAGTACTTC. Translation: CASSLQQGVYEQYF.

For this clone: Since the CDR3 does not end with the conserved phenylalanine or tryptophan, this likely comes from a read error. The DNA is left out, because the CDR3 cannot be placed on it with certainty; the CDR3 is given as TCRdb lists it. The V gene is TRBV19, the J gene TRBJ2-7; the DNA was not used to check the table's D call, TRBD2. Germline CDR1 reads LNHDA; CDR2 reads SQIVND (reference sequence). A total of 11 residues make up the CDR3, ends included. The CDR3 reads CASKGLAGGPC.

The chain uses TRBV20-1 and TRBJ1-2; no definite D call. Germline CDR1 DFQATT, CDR2 SNEGSKA (reference sequence). Trimming left V 2 bases short and J 13 bases short, with 11 bases between. The CDR3 has 10 residues. The CDR3 spells CSARIPAATF. CDR3 bases: TGCAGTGCTAGAATCCCGGCGGCCACCTTC.

In its sample, this clone was seen a few times. The CDR3 nucleotides are TGCGCCAGCAGCGCCCTAACAGGGCGGTACGAGCAGTACTTC. Translation: CASSALTGRYEQYF. The V gene is TRBV10-2, the J gene TRBJ2-7; the D gene is possibly TRBD1 (6 bases). The germline gives CDR1 WSHSY, CDR2 SAAADI. V lost 6 bases, J lost 4 bases, and 16 bases lay in between. CDR3 size: 14 residues.

This chain uses TRBV7-8 with TRBJ2-7, with D maybe TRBD2 (6 bases). V lost 5 bases to trimming and J lost 2 bases, with 13 bases between them. CDR1 and CDR2 (germline): SGHVS, FQNEAQ. This CDR3 has 14 amino acids. CDR3: CASSPAGSPYEQYF. The CDR3 DNA follows: TGTGCCAGCAGCCCAGCGGGCAGTCCCTACGAGCAGTACTTC. Variable domain in full (rest from reference TRBV7-8 and TRBJ2-7): GAGVSQSPRYKVAKRGQDVALRCDPISGHVSLFWYQQALGQGPEFLTYFQNEAQLDKSGLPSDRFFAERPEGSVSTLKIQRTQQEDSAVYLCASSPAGSPYEQYFGPGTRLTVT.

The genes are TRBV23-1 and TRBJ2-7; the D gene is possibly TRBD2 (6 bases). TRBV23-1 is known as an ORF, though its function is uncertain. The CDR3 contains 15 residues. Between the trimmed V and J ends, which lost 8 bases and 5 bases, there was a span of 22 bases. The CDR3 region has the DNA TGCGCCAGCCCTCAGTCGGGGGTGGGGGTCGACGAGCAGTACTTC. Translated: CASPQSGVGVDEQYF.

V is TRBV6-9 and J is TRBJ1-4; 7 bases line up with TRBD1. Trimming cost V 5 bases and J 7 bases; bases outside gene matches: 16. The length of the CDR3 is 17 residues. Germline V gives CDR1 MNHGY, CDR2 SVAAGI. The CDR3 loop is CASSIQGKTNGGEKLFF. In DNA form, the CDR3 reads TGTGCCAGCAGTATACAGGGGAAAACCAATGGGGGTGAAAAACTGTTTTTT.

V and J are TRBV5-5 and TRBJ2-7; 8 bases line up with TRBD2. The trim removed 2 bases at V and 3 bases at J, leaving 4 bases unmatched. CDR1 SGHKS and CDR2 YYEKEE come from the germline V gene (reference sequence). CDR3 length: 14 amino acids. CDR3 residues: CASSLLAEVYEQYF. The DNA of the CDR3 is TGTGCCAGCAGCTTACTAGCGGAAGTCTACGAGCAGTACTTC.